This TCR beta chain stems from a study of Ad26.COV2.S vaccination and SARS-CoV-2 variants. Study summary: Dosing was one shot or two shots 56 days apart. General study results and limits: After vaccination, reports described spike-specific CD8+ and CD4+ T cell responses as showing substantial breadth. Total T cell responses, in the TCR breadth and depth analyses, may have been underestimated.

Worth noting for this clone: Antigen unknown.

The treatment: around 19 received Ad26.COV2.S at low or high dose, single or two shots; about 5 received placebo; per-sample allocation not given. Specimen acquisition occurred on day 63 following the initial vaccine or placebo injection. Whoever gave the sample was an adult aged 18-55 years in Boston. Here immunoSEQ multiplex PCR was the method, and the copy in TCRdb shows in-frame clones only, minus some. Of some 340,000 clones in the sample, around four fifths were seen once. This sequence was found in a person between 18 and 65 years old who received the Ad26.COV2.S COVID-19 vaccine or a placebo. Sequenced material: peripheral blood, taken in a trial of Ad26.COV2.S vaccine versus placebo.

In DNA form, the CDR3 reads TGTGCCAGCAGCGTACTAGGGGACCTTTACAATGAGCAGTTCTTC. Amino acid sequence: CASSVLGDLYNEQFF. The chain employs TRBV9 and TRBJ2-1; perhaps D is TRBD1 or TRBD2 (5 bases each). The ends were cut back, 1 base at V and 4 bases at J, with 12 bases in the middle. The CDR3 totals 15 residues. Germline V CDR1 and CDR2: SGDLS, YYNGEE.